This T cell receptor beta chain was sequenced in a study of T cell responses to AZD1222 COVID-19 vaccine. Overall study: Pooled in the analysis were second doses at about 4 or about 12 weeks. Findings and limits, study-wide: The donor group comprised mostly white British people and more females; the analysis possibly underestimated clonal diversity.

The protocol was immunoSEQ multiplex PCR, while the TCRdb copy is restricted to in-frame clones and leaves out a portion. The sample contains 130,000 or so clones, around 89% of which appear only once. The germline gives CDR1 MNHEY, CDR2 SMNVEV (reference sequence). Germline trimming cut 5 bases from V and 3 bases from J; bases unmatched to any gene: 5. CDR3 length equals 14 residues. A remark on this clone: Its antigen is not identified.

This specimen consisted of peripheral blood, obtained on day 0 of AZD1222 vaccination. The chain combines TRBV27 with TRBJ2-7; TRBD1 matches 9 bases. The sequence was obtained from an adult in good health. CDR3 in amino acids: CASSPGQGFYEQYF. CDR3 bases: TGTGCCAGCAGTCCGGGACAGGGATTCTACGAGCAGTACTTC.